The sample holds a few counts of the clone carrying this T cell receptor (beta chain). The antigen remains unidentified. The ends lost 6 bases at V and 4 bases at J; junction bases unmatched: 6. Germline assignment: CDR1 KGHSH and CDR2 LQKENI. This CDR3 is 13 amino acids long. The source of the sample is a study of beta chain features in type 1 diabetes. Whole-study findings and limits: Type 1 diabetes patients had moderately but significantly shorter TCRB CDR3s in all four CD4+ subsets. Here, the possible influence of HLA type (on TCRB rearrangement) remained unresolved.

TCRB transcripts that were expressed got sequenced, as all of the isolated RNA had been reverse transcribed. Assay used: immunoSEQ multiplex PCR; TCRdb lists only in-frame clones, some missing. The sample consists of about 160,000 clones, about 9% of them appearing once. This TCR was recovered from a woman younger than 35 with type 1 diabetes. The sample comprised central memory CD4+ T cells from blood. V is TRBV18 and J is TRBJ2-7; TRBD1 matches at 7 bases. The CDR3 here is CASSSAGGYEQYF. For the CDR3, the DNA is TGTGCCAGCTCGTCTGCAGGGGGATACGAGCAGTACTTC. Combining the CDR3 with reference TRBV18 and TRBJ2-7 gives the whole variable domain NAGVMQNPRHLVRRRGQEARLRCSPMKGHSHVYWYRQLPEEGLKFMVYLQKENIIDESGMPKERFSAEFPKEGPSILRIQQVVRGDSAAYFCASSSAGGYEQYFGPGTRLTVT.